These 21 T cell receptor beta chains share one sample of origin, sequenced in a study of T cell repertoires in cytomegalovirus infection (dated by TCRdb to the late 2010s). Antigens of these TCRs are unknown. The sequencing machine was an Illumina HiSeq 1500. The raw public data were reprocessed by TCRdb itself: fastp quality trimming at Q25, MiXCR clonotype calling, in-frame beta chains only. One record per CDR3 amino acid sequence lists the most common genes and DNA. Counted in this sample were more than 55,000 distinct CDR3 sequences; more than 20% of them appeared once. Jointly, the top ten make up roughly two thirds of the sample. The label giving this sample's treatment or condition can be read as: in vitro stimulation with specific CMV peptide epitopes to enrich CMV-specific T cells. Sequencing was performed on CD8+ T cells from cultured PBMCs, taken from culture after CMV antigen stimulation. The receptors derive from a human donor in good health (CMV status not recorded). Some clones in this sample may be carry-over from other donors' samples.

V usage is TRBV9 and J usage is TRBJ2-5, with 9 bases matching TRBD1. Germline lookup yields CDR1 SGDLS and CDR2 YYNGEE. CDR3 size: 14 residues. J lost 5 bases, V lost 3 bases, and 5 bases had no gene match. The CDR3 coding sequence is TGTGCCAGCAGCGGACGGACAGGGGTGGAGACCCAGTACTTC. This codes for CASSGRTGVETQYF.

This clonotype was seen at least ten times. Here the CDR3 reads CAISESGGLGGRYTF. DNA of the CDR3: TGTGCCATCAGTGAGTCTGGGGGGCTGGGGGGCCGCTACACCTTC. V is TRBV10-3 and J is TRBJ1-2; TRBD1 is a possible D gene (6 bases). V was shortened by 0 bases and J by 9 bases, with 17 bases between the two germline ends. The CDR3 extends over 15 amino acids. Germline CDR1 reads ENHRY; CDR2 reads SYGVKD.

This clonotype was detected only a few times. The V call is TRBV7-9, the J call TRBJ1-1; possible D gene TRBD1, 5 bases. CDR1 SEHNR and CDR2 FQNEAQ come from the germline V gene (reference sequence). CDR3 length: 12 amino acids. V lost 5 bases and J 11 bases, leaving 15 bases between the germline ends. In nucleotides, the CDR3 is TGTGCCAGCAGCCCCCGCTGGGACGACGCTTTCTTT. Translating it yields CASSPRWDDAFF.

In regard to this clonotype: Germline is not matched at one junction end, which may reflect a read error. Here the CDR3 DNA reads TGTCCCAGCAGCTTAGAGTTTAGGAATGAAAAACTGTTTTTT. Residues: CPSSLEFRNEKLFF. The chain couples TRBV11-2 to TRBJ1-4; D is unresolved. This CDR3 has 14 residues. Germline loops: CDR1 SGHAT, CDR2 FQNNGV.

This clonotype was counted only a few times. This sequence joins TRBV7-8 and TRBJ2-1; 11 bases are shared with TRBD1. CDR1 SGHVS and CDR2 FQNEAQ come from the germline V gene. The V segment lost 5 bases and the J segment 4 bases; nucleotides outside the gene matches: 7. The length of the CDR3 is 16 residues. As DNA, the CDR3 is TGTGCCAGCAGCCGCCGGGACAGGGGGGCTTACAATGAGCAGTTCTTC. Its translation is CASSRRDRGAYNEQFF.

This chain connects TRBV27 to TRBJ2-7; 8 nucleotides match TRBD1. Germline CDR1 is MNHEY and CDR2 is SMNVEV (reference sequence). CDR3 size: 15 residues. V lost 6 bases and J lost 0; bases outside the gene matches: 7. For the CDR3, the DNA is TGTGCCAGCAGCAAGACAGGGGTAAACTCCTACGAGCAGTACTTC. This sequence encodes CASSKTGVNSYEQYF.

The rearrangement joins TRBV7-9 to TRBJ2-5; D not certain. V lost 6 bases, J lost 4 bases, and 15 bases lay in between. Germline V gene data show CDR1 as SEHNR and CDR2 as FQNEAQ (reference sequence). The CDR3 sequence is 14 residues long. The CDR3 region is CASSSQTQGETQYF. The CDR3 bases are TGTGCCAGCAGTTCCCAGACCCAAGGAGAGACCCAGTACTTC.

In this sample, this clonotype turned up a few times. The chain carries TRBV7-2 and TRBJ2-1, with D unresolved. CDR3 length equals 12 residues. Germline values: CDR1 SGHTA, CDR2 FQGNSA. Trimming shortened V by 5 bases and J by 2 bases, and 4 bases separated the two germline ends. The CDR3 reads CASSGAYNEQFF. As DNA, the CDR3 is TGTGCCAGCAGCGGCGCCTACAATGAGCAGTTCTTC.

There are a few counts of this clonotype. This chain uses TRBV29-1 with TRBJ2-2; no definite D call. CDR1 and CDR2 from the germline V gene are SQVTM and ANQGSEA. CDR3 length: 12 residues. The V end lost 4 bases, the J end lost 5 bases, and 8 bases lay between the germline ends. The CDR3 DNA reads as TGCAGCGTTGGAGTTCCTACCGGGGAGCTGTTTTTT. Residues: CSVGVPTGELFF.

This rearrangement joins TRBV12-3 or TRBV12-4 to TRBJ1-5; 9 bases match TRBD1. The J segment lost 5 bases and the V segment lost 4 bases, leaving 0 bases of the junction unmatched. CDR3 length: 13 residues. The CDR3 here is CASSWTGDQPQHF. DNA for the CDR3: TGTGCCAGCAGTTGGACAGGGGATCAGCCCCAGCATTTT.

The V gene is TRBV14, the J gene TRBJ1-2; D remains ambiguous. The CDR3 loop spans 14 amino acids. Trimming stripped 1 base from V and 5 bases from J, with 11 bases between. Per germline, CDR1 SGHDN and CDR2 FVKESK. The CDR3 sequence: CASSQGGLGYGYTF. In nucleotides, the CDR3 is TGTGCCAGCAGCCAAGGGGGTTTAGGGTATGGCTACACCTTC.

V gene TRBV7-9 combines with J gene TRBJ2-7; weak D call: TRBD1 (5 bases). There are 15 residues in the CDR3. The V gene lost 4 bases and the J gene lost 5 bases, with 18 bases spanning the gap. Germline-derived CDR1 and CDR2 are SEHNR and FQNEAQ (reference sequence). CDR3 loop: CASSSRSGIVDEQYF. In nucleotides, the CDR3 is TGTGCCAGCAGCTCCCGTTCAGGGATAGTCGACGAGCAGTACTTC.

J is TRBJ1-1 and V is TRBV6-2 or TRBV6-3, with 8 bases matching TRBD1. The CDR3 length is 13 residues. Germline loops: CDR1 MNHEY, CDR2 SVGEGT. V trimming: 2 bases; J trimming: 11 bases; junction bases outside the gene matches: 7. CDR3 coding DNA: TGTGCCAGCAGTTACGCGGACAGGGACGAGGCTTTCTTT. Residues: CASSYADRDEAFF.

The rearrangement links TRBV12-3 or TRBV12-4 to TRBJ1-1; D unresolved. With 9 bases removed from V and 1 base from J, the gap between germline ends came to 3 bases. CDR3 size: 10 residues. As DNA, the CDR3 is TGTGCCAGTGGGAACACTGAAGCTTTCTTT. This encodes CASGNTEAFF.

CDR3 nucleotides: TGTGCCAGCAATGCACAGGGCCCCACTGAAGCTTTCTTT. This encodes CASNAQGPTEAFF. The chain links TRBV12-3 or TRBV12-4 to TRBJ1-1, with D possibly being TRBD1 (6 bases). The length of the CDR3 is 13 residues. Trimming stripped 7 bases from V and 4 bases from J, with 13 bases between.

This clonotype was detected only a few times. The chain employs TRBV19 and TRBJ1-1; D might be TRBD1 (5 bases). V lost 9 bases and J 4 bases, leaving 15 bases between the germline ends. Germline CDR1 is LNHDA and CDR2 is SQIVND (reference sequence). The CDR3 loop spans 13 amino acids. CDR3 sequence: CASRIQQVTEAFF. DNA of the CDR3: TGTGCCAGCAGAATACAACAGGTCACTGAAGCTTTCTTT.

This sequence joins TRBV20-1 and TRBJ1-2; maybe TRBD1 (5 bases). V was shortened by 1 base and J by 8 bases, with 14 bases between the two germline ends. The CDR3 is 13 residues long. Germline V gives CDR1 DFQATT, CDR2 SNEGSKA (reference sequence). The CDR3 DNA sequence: TGCAGTGCTAGAGGAAGCAGGGAAACGGGCTACACCTTC. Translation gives CSARGSRETGYTF.

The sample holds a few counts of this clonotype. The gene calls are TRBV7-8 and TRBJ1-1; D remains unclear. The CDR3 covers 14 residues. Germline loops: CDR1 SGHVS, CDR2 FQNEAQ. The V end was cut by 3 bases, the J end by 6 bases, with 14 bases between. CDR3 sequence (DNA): TGTGCCAGCAGCTTCCTCGCGCCCCCCTCTGAAGCTTTCTTT. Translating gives CASSFLAPPSEAFF.

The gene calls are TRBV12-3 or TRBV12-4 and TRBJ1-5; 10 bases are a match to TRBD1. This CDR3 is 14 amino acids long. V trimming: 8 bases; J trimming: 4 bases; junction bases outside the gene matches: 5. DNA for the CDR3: TGTGCCAGCTCGGACAGGGGGTCGAATCAGCCCCAGCATTTT. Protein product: CASSDRGSNQPQHF.

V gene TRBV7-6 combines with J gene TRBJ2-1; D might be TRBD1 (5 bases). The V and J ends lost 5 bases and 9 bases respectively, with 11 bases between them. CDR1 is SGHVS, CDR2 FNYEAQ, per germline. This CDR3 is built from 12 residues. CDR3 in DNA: TGTGCCAGCAGCCCCAGGGAAGGTGAGCAGTTCTTC. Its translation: CASSPREGEQFF.

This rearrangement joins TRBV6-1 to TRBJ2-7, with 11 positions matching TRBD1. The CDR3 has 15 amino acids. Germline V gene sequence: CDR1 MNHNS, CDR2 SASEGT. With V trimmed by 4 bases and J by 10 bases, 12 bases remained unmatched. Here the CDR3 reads CASSVLGQGADDQYF. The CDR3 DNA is TGTGCCAGCAGTGTACTTGGACAGGGGGCAGATGATCAGTACTTC.